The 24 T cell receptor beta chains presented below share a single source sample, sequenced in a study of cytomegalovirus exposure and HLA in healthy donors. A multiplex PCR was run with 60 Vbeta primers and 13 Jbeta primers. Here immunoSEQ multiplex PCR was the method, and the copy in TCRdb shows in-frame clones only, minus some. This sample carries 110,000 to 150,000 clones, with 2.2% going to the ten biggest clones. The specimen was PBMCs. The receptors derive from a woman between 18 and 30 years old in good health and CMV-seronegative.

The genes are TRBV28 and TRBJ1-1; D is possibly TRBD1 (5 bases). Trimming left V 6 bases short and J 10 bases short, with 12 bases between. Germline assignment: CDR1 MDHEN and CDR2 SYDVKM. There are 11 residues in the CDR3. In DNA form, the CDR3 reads TGTGCCAGCAGATCAACCGGGGGAGCTTTCTTT. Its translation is CASRSTGGAFF.

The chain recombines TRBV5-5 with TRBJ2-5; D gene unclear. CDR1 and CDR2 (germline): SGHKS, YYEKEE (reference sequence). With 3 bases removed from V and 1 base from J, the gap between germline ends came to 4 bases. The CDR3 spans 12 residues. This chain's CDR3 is CASSWAQETQYF. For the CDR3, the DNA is TGTGCCAGCAGCTGGGCCCAAGAGACCCAGTACTTC.

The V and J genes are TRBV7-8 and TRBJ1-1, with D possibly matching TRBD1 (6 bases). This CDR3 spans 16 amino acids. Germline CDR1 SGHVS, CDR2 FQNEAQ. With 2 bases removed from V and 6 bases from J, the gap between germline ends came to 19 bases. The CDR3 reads CASSLSGGAGYAEAFF. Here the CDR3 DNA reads TGTGCCAGCAGCTTATCCGGGGGGGCAGGTTACGCTGAAGCTTTCTTT. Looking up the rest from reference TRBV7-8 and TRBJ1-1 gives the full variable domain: GAGVSQSPRYKVAKRGQDVALRCDPISGHVSLFWYQQALGQGPEFLTYFQNEAQLDKSGLPSDRFFAERPEGSVSTLKIQRTQQEDSAVYLCASSLSGGAGYAEAFFGQGTRLTVV.

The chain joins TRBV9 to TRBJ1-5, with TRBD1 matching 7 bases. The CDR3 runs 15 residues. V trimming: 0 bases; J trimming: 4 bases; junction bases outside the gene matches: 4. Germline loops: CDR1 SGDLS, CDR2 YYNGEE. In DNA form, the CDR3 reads TGTGCCAGCAGCGTAGAGGGGACAGAAAATCAGCCCCAGCATTTT. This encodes CASSVEGTENQPQHF.

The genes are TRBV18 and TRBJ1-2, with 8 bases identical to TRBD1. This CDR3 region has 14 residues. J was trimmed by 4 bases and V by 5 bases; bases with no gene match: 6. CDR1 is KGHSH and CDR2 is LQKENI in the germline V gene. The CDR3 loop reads CASSAMDRVYGYTF. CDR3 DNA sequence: TGTGCCAGCTCAGCCATGGACAGGGTCTATGGCTACACCTTC. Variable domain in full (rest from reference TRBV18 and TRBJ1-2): NAGVMQNPRHLVRRRGQEARLRCSPMKGHSHVYWYRQLPEEGLKFMVYLQKENIIDESGMPKERFSAEFPKEGPSILRIQQVVRGDSAAYFCASSAMDRVYGYTFGSGTRLTVV.

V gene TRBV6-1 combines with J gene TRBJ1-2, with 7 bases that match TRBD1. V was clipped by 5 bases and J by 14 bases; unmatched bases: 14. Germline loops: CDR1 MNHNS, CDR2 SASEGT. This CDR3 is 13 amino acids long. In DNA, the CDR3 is TGTGCCAGCAGTAGAAACAGAGAGGGGGCGACGACCTTC. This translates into CASSRNREGATTF.

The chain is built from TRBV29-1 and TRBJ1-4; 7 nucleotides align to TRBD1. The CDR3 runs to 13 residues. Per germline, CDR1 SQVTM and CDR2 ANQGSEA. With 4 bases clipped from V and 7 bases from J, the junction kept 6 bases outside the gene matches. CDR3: CSVAFQGGEKLFF. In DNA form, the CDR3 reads TGCAGCGTTGCTTTCCAGGGGGGTGAAAAACTGTTTTTT.

The CDR3 sequence is CASSGGKLADNTGELFF. The CDR3 DNA sequence: TGTGCCAGTAGCGGGGGGAAACTAGCGGATAACACCGGGGAGCTGTTTTTT. This chain joins TRBV19 and TRBJ2-2; TRBD2 matches 8 bases. CDR3 length: 17 amino acids. Germline values: CDR1 LNHDA, CDR2 SQIVND (reference sequence). The ends lost 6 bases at V and 2 bases at J; junction bases unmatched: 11.

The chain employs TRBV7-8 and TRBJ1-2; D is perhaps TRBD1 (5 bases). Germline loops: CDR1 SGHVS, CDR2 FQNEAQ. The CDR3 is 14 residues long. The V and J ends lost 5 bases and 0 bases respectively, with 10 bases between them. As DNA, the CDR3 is TGTGCCAGCAGCCCTGACAGAACTAACTATGGCTACACCTTC. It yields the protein CASSPDRTNYGYTF.

CDR3 bases: TGTGCCAGCAGCTTAAATCGGGGAGGCAATCAGCCCCAGCATTTT. Encoded protein: CASSLNRGGNQPQHF. The J gene is TRBJ1-5, the V gene TRBV7-2; the D is unclear. V lost 2 bases, J lost 2 bases, and 10 bases lay in between. Germline CDR1 is SGHTA and CDR2 is FQGNSA. This CDR3 contains 15 residues.

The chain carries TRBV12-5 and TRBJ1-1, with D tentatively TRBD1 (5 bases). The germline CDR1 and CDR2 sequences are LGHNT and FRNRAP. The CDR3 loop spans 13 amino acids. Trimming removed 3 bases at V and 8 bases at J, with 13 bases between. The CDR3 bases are TGTGCTAGTGGTTTAGGACAAGGTCAAGAAGCTTTCTTT. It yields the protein CASGLGQGQEAFF.

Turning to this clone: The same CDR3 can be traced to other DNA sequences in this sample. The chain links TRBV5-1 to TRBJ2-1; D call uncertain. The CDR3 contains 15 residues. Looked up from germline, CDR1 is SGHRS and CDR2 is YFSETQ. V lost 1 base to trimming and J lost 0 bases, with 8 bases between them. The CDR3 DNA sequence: TGCGCCAGCAGCTTGTCAGGTCCCTCCTACAATGAGCAGTTCTTC. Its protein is CASSLSGPSYNEQFF.

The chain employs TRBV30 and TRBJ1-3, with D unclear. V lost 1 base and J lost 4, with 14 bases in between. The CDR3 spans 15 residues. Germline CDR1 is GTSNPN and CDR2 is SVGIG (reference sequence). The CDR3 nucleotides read TGTGCCTGGAGTGATCCGACTAAATCGGGAAACACCATATATTTT. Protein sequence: CAWSDPTKSGNTIYF.

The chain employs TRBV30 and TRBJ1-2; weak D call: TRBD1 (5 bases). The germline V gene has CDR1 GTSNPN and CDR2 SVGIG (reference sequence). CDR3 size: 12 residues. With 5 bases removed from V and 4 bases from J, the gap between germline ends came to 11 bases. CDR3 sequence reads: CAWGGSPYGYTF. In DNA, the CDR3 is TGTGCCTGGGGGGGGTCACCCTATGGCTACACCTTC.

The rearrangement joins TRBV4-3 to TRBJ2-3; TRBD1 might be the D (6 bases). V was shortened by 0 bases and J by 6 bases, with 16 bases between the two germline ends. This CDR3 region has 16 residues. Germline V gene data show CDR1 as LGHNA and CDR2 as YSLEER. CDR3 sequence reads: CASSQDDQQGADTQYF. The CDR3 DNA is TGCGCCAGCAGCCAAGATGACCAACAGGGCGCGGATACGCAGTATTTT.

DNA for the CDR3: TGTGCCAGCAGCTTGGTCGGAGGGGTGGGAGATACGCAGTATTTT. Its protein product is CASSLVGGVGDTQYF. V is TRBV7-3 and J is TRBJ2-3, with D tentatively TRBD2 (6 bases). CDR1 and CDR2 (germline): SGHTA, FQGTGA. The CDR3 consists of 15 residues. Trimming removed 3 bases at V and 5 bases at J, with 15 bases between.

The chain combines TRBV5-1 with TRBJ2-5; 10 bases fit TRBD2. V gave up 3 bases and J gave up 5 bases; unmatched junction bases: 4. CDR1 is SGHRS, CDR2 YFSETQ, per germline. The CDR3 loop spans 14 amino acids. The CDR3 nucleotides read TGCGCCAGCAGCTCTAGCGGGGGAGGGGAGACCCAGTACTTC. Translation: CASSSSGGGETQYF. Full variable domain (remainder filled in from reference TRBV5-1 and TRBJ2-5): KAGVTQTPRYLIKTRGQQVTLSCSPISGHRSVSWYQQTPGQGLQFLFEYFSETQRNKGNFPGRFSGRQFSNSRSEMNVSTLELGDSALYLCASSSSGGGETQYFGPGTRLLVL.

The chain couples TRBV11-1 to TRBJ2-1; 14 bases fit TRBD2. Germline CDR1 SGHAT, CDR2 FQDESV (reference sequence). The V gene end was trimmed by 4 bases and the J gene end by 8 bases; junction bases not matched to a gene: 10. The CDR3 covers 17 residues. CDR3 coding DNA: TGTGCCAGCAGCTCGTTACCCGGGACTAGCGGGAGCTATGAGCAGTTCTTC. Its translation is CASSSLPGTSGSYEQFF.

CDR3 in amino acids: CSALGGRGDNEQFF. The DNA for the CDR3 is TGCAGTGCCTTGGGCGGGAGGGGGGACAATGAGCAGTTCTTC. The chain couples TRBV29-1 to TRBJ2-1, with 9 bases aligning to TRBD2. The V gene's germline CDR1 is SQVTM and CDR2 ANQGSEA. This CDR3 is built from 14 residues.

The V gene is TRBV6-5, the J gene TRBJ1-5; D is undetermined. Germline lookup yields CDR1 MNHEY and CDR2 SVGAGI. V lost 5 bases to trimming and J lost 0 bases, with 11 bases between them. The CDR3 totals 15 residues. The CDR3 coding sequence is TGTGCCAGCAGTGGCAGTTCTTATAGCAATCAGCCCCAGCATTTT. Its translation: CASSGSSYSNQPQHF.

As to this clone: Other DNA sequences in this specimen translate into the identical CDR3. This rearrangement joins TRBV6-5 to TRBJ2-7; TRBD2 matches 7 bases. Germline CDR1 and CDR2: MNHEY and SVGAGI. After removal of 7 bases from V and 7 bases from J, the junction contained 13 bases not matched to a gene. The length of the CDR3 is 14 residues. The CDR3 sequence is CASTILAGAGEQYF. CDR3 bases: TGTGCCAGCACCATACTGGCGGGAGCGGGTGAGCAGTACTTC.

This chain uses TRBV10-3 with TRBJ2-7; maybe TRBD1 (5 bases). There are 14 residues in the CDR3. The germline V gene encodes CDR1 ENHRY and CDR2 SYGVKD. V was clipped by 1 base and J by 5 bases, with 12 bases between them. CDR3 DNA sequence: TGTGCCATCAGTGAGTTTCAGGGATCCGACGAGCAGTACTTC. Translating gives CAISEFQGSDEQYF.

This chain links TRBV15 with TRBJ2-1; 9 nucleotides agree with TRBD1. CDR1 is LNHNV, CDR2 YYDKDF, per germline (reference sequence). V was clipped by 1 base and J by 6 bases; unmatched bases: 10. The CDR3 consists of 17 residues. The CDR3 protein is CATSRARWDRAGNEQFF. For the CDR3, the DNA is TGTGCCACCAGCAGAGCGAGGTGGGACAGGGCTGGCAATGAGCAGTTCTTC.

The DNA for the CDR3 is TGTGCCAGCAGTTTATTGGGACTAGCGGGAGACGAGCAGTACTTC. It encodes CASSLLGLAGDEQYF. This chain connects TRBV28 to TRBJ2-7, with 14 bases aligning to TRBD2. The CDR3 totals 15 residues. With V trimmed by 1 base and J by 5 bases, 1 base remained unmatched. Germline CDR1 and CDR2: MDHEN and SYDVKM.